The 26 T cell receptor beta chains listed next were all sequenced from one sample in a study of blood T cell repertoires in COVID-19. Clones were read by immunoSEQ multiplex PCR, and TCRdb kept only the in-frame ones, dropping some. The sample has 150,000 to 200,000 clones; approximately 81% are singletons. The material sequenced was PBMCs or T cells enriched from blood (not recorded which). The receptors come from a man in his fifties or sixties who had recovered from COVID-19.

This clone occurred once. The CDR3 bases are TGTGCCAGTAGTATCGACAGGGTCGGAAACACCATATATTTT. It is translated as CASSIDRVGNTIYF. V is TRBV19 and J is TRBJ1-3, with 7 positions matching TRBD1. The CDR3 length is 14 residues. After removal of 3 bases from V and 4 bases from J, the junction contained 3 bases not matched to a gene. Germline lookup yields CDR1 LNHDA and CDR2 SQIVND (reference sequence).

This sequence joins TRBV2 and TRBJ2-5, with 8 bases identical to TRBD1. The germline V gene encodes CDR1 SNHLY and CDR2 FYNNEI. Trimming took 7 bases from V and 4 from J; bases not matched to a gene: 11. The CDR3 extends over 15 amino acids. For the CDR3, the DNA is TGTGCCAGCACTGACAGGGGTGGGGAAAGAGAGACCCAGTACTTC. Protein product: CASTDRGGERETQYF.

The chain couples TRBV28 to TRBJ1-5, with a weak D call TRBD1 (5 bases). Trimming stripped 5 bases from V and 4 bases from J, with 12 bases between. The CDR3 totals 14 residues. Germline V lookup: CDR1 MDHEN, CDR2 SYDVKM. CDR3 DNA sequence: TGTGCCAGCAGTCTGACAGTTGGGAATCAGCCCCAGCATTTT. It specifies CASSLTVGNQPQHF.

The chain links TRBV5-1 to TRBJ1-1, with D perhaps matching TRBD1 (5 bases). The V end was cut by 4 bases, the J end by 4 bases, with 17 bases between. The CDR3 extends over 15 amino acids. Germline CDR1 and CDR2: SGHRS and YFSETQ. CDR3 DNA: TGCGCCAGCAGCCTGATGCGAAGGGGATCCACTGAAGCTTTCTTT. It codes for CASSLMRRGSTEAFF.

This chain uses TRBV19 with TRBJ2-7, with D possibly matching TRBD1 (5 bases). The germline V gene has CDR1 LNHDA and CDR2 SQIVND (reference sequence). The CDR3 is 15 amino acids. V dropped 3 bases and J dropped 2 bases, with 14 bases sitting between them. Here the CDR3 reads CASSISRQSTYEQYF. The CDR3 nucleotides read TGTGCCAGTAGTATTTCGAGACAGTCTACCTACGAGCAGTACTTC.

This chain links TRBV30 with TRBJ1-2; D call uncertain. The CDR3 spans 16 residues. Germline loops: CDR1 GTSNPN, CDR2 SVGIG (reference sequence). The V end lost 5 bases, the J end lost 3 bases, and 22 bases lay between the germline ends. The CDR3 sequence is CAWEGRGWRNYYGYTF. The CDR3, as DNA: TGTGCCTGGGAAGGGCGAGGGTGGAGGAACTACTATGGCTACACCTTC.

The CDR3 DNA follows: TGCGCCAGCAGTTCCCGGGACAGGGACCCTGAAGCTTTCTTT. It is translated as CASSSRDRDPEAFF. V is TRBV5-1 and J is TRBJ1-1; TRBD1 agrees at 9 bases. Per the germline V gene, CDR1 is SGHRS and CDR2 is YFSETQ. V shed 5 bases, J shed 6 bases, and the junction held 8 bases outside the gene matches. The CDR3 consists of 14 residues.

This clone appeared a few times. V gene TRBV6-2 or TRBV6-3 combines with J gene TRBJ1-1, with D maybe TRBD1 (5 bases). V was trimmed by 1 base and J by 1 base, leaving 7 bases between them. Germline CDR1 MNHEY, CDR2 SVGEGT. There are 14 residues in the CDR3. CDR3 region: CASSYYGQNTEAFF. The DNA of the CDR3 is TGTGCCAGCAGTTACTATGGACAGAACACTGAAGCTTTCTTT.

J is TRBJ2-5 and V is TRBV3-1 (or the pseudogene TRBV3-2), with D possibly matching TRBD2 (5 bases). V lost 7 bases and J lost 4, with 25 bases in between. Per the germline V gene, CDR1 is LGHDT and CDR2 is YNNKEL (reference sequence). The CDR3 runs 17 residues. CDR3 region: CASIRHRLRAESETQYF. The CDR3 nucleotides read TGTGCCAGCATCCGCCATCGGTTGCGGGCAGAGTCAGAGACCCAGTACTTC.

The V call is TRBV19, the J call TRBJ2-1, with D tentatively TRBD1 (6 bases). V gave up 7 bases and J gave up 4 bases, with 14 bases separating them. The CDR3 consists of 14 residues. Germline-derived CDR1 and CDR2 are LNHDA and SQIVND (reference sequence). DNA of the CDR3: TGTGCCAGTACACAAGGACAGCTATACAATGAGCAGTTCTTC. Translating gives CASTQGQLYNEQFF.

A few counts support this clone. The chain carries TRBV7-9 and TRBJ1-3; TRBD1 might be the D (5 bases). The CDR3 contains 15 residues. CDR1 is SEHNR, CDR2 FQNEAQ, per germline (reference sequence). Trimming took 1 base from V and 3 from J, leaving 10 bases between them. CDR3: CASSLVSGFGNTIYF. DNA of the CDR3: TGTGCCAGCAGCTTAGTGTCAGGGTTTGGAAACACCATATATTTT.

The chain employs TRBV11-2 and TRBJ2-2, with 13 bases that match TRBD2. Germline CDR1 and CDR2: SGHAT and FQNNGV. This CDR3 is built from 18 residues. Trimming cost V 4 bases and J 6 bases; bases outside gene matches: 11. CDR3 coding DNA: TGTGCCAGCAGCTCCCCGGGACTAGCGGGGAAGGACGCCGGGGAGCTGTTTTTT. Protein: CASSSPGLAGKDAGELFF.

DNA for the CDR3: TGTGCCAGCAGCGTCTCTTCCGGGACAGGGGGGTACGAGCAGTACTTC. This sequence encodes CASSVSSGTGGYEQYF. This sequence joins TRBV9 and TRBJ2-7; 11 bases fit TRBD1. The CDR3 is made up of 16 amino acids. Losses at the gene ends were 2 bases for V and 4 bases for J; bases not matched to a gene: 8. CDR1 is SGDLS, CDR2 YYNGEE, per germline.

This clone appeared a few times. The chain uses TRBV6-5 and TRBJ1-3; D not resolved. CDR1 and CDR2 (germline): MNHEY, SVGAGI. The CDR3 loop spans 14 amino acids. Trimming shortened V by 6 bases and J by 7 bases, and 16 bases separated the two germline ends. The CDR3 region is CASSLVVTRNTIYF. CDR3 DNA sequence: TGTGCCAGCAGCCTTGTCGTGACACGGAACACCATATATTTT.

This chain connects TRBV9 to TRBJ2-5, with D tentatively TRBD2 (6 bases). From germline, CDR1 is SGDLS and CDR2 YYNGEE. Trimming cost V 4 bases and J 1 base, with 17 bases left between them. The CDR3 sequence is 16 residues long. The CDR3 DNA is TGTGCCAGCAGCCCGCGTCATGGAGGGTTCCAAGAGACCCAGTACTTC. This codes for CASSPRHGGFQETQYF. The full variable domain, its missing parts supplied by reference TRBV9 and TRBJ2-5, is DSGVTQTPKHLITATGQRVTLRCSPRSGDLSVYWYQQSLDQGLQFLIQYYNGEERAKGNILERFSAQQFPDLHSELNLSSLELGDSALYFCASSPRHGGFQETQYFGPGTRLLVL.

The J gene is TRBJ1-2, the V gene TRBV7-8; D gene ambiguous. The germline V and J ends were trimmed by 2 bases and 4 bases, with 17 bases remaining between them. CDR1 is SGHVS, CDR2 FQNEAQ, per germline. This CDR3 has 16 residues. The CDR3 loop is CASSLRPLGGFYGYTF. The DNA of the CDR3 is TGTGCCAGCAGCTTACGACCCCTTGGAGGGTTCTATGGCTACACCTTC. Variable domain in full (rest from reference TRBV7-8 and TRBJ1-2): GAGVSQSPRYKVAKRGQDVALRCDPISGHVSLFWYQQALGQGPEFLTYFQNEAQLDKSGLPSDRFFAERPEGSVSTLKIQRTQQEDSAVYLCASSLRPLGGFYGYTFGSGTRLTVV.

Only a few counts were recorded for this clone. This chain links TRBV3-1 (or the pseudogene TRBV3-2) with TRBJ2-2; 8 bases agree with TRBD1. The CDR3 has 16 amino acids. V shed 7 bases and J 2 bases; nucleotides not matched to a gene: 9. Germline-derived CDR1 and CDR2 are LGHDT and YNNKEL (reference sequence). The CDR3 DNA reads TGTGCCAGCACCTGGAGGACAGGGCTTAACACCGGGGAGCTGTTTTTT. Translation gives CASTWRTGLNTGELFF.

The rearrangement links TRBV4-1 to TRBJ2-7, with TRBD1 matching over 9 bases. V lost 1 base, J lost 2 bases, and 9 bases stayed unmatched. CDR1 and CDR2 from the germline V gene are MGHRA and YSYEKL. The CDR3 sequence is 17 residues long. The CDR3 is CASSQVGQGKSTYEQYF. The CDR3 DNA is TGCGCCAGCAGCCAAGTTGGACAGGGGAAGTCGACCTACGAGCAGTACTTC.

The V gene is TRBV5-6, the J gene TRBJ2-7; TRBD1 might be the D (5 bases). V was cut by 2 bases and J by 5 bases, with 17 bases left in between. This CDR3 is built from 15 residues. CDR1 and CDR2 (germline): SGHDT, YYEEEE. CDR3 sequence reads: CASSLIRGRKDEQYF. The CDR3 region has the DNA TGTGCCAGCAGCTTAATTAGGGGCCGGAAGGACGAGCAGTACTTC.

The chain employs TRBV4-1 and TRBJ2-7; 8 nucleotides line up with TRBD2. The CDR3 totals 15 residues. The J segment lost 2 bases and the V segment lost 1 base, leaving 4 bases of the junction unmatched. CDR1 and CDR2 (germline): MGHRA, YSYEKL. The CDR3 coding sequence is TGCGCCAGCAGCCAAGCGGGGGGGCGGGCCTACGAGCAGTACTTC. This sequence encodes CASSQAGGRAYEQYF.

The rearrangement links TRBV3-1 (or the pseudogene TRBV3-2) to TRBJ2-7; D may be TRBD2 (6 bases). Trimming left V 0 bases short and J 3 bases short, with 12 bases between. CDR3 length: 15 residues. From germline, CDR1 is LGHDT and CDR2 YNNKEL (reference sequence). The CDR3 here is CASSQDSTGVYEQYF. The CDR3 DNA reads as TGTGCCAGCAGCCAAGATTCGACGGGGGTCTACGAGCAGTACTTC.

The rearrangement links TRBV4-1 to TRBJ2-1, with 10 positions matching TRBD1. Germline loops: CDR1 MGHRA, CDR2 YSYEKL. With 0 bases clipped from V and 8 bases from J, the junction kept 10 bases outside the gene matches. This CDR3 has 17 residues. The CDR3 DNA reads as TGCGCCAGCAGCCAAGAAGCTGGGACAGGGGCCAGGGATGAGCAGTTCTTC. It codes for CASSQEAGTGARDEQFF.

The chain employs TRBV27 and TRBJ1-4; D call uncertain. CDR1 is MNHEY, CDR2 SMNVEV, per germline (reference sequence). Trimming cost V 2 bases and J 6 bases, with 7 bases left between them. This CDR3 spans 13 amino acids. The CDR3 nucleotides are TGTGCCAGCAGTTTAGAACTACATGAAAAACTGTTTTTT. This sequence encodes CASSLELHEKLFF.

The chain joins TRBV27 to TRBJ1-6; 9 nucleotides line up with TRBD1. Per the germline V gene, CDR1 is MNHEY and CDR2 is SMNVEV (reference sequence). With V trimmed by 5 bases and J by 7 bases, 3 bases remained unmatched. The CDR3 length is 14 residues. CDR3 amino acids: CASSADRGNSPLHF. CDR3 DNA sequence: TGTGCCAGCAGTGCCGACAGGGGGAATTCACCCCTCCACTTT.

The J gene is TRBJ1-6, the V gene TRBV7-2; unclear D gene. Germline CDR1 reads SGHTA; CDR2 reads FQGNSA. The CDR3 is 14 amino acids. V lost 7 bases and J lost 7, with 14 bases in between. The DNA of the CDR3 is TGTGCCAGCAACCCCGGGGTATGGAATTCACCCCTCCACTTT. Amino acids: CASNPGVWNSPLHF.

The chain uses TRBV7-2 and TRBJ2-1, with 8 bases lining up with TRBD2. Germline-derived CDR1 and CDR2 are SGHTA and FQGNSA. The CDR3 loop spans 15 amino acids. V trimming: 7 bases; J trimming: 0 bases; junction bases outside the gene matches: 5. CDR3 sequence (DNA): TGTGCCAGCAAAAAGCGGGGGAACTCCTACAATGAGCAGTTCTTC. This codes for CASKKRGNSYNEQFF.